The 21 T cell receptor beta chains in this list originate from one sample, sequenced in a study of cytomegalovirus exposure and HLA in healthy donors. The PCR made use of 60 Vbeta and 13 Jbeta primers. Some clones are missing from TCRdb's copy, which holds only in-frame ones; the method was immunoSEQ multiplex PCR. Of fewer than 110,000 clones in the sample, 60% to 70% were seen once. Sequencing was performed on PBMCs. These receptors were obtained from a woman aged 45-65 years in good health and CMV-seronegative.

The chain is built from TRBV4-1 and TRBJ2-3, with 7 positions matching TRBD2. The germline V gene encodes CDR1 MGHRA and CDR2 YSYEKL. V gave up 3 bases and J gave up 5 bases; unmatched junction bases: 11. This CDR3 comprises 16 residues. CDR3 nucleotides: TGCGCCAGCAGCCAGGGGGGGTCCGGGGCGTTAGATACGCAGTATTTT. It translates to CASSQGGSGALDTQYF.

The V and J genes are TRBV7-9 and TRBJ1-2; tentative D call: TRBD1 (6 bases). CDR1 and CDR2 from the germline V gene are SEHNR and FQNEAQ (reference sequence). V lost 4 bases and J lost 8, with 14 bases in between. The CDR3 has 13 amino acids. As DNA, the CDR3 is TGTGCCAGCAGCTCGAGGGGACATCCAGGCTACACCTTC. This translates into CASSSRGHPGYTF.

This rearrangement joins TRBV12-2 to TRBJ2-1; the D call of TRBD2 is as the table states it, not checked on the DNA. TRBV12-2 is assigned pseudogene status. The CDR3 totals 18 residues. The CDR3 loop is CASRSRLAGTLMYNEQFF. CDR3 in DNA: TGTGCAAGTCGCTCCAGACTAGCGGGGACCCTAATGTACAATGAGCAGTTCTTC.

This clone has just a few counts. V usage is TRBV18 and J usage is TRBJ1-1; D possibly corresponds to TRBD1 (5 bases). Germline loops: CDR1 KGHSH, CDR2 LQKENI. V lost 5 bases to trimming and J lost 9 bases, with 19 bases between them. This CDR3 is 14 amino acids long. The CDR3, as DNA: TGTGCCAGCTCAAGGGCCGGGGGGAACGAGAAAGCTTTCTTT. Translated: CASSRAGGNEKAFF.

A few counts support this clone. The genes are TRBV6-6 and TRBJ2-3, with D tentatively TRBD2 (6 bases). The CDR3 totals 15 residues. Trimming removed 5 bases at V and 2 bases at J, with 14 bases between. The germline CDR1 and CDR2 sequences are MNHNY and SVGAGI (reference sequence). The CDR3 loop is CASSIGLTNTDTQYF. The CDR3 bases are TGTGCCAGCAGTATCGGACTAACTAACACAGATACGCAGTATTTT.

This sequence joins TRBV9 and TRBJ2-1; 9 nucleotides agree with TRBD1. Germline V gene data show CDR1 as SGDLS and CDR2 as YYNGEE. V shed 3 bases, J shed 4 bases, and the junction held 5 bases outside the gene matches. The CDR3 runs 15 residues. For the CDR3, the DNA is TGTGCCAGCAGCGCAACCGGGACAGGGTACAATGAGCAGTTCTTC. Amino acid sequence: CASSATGTGYNEQFF. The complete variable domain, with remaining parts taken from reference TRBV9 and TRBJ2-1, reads DSGVTQTPKHLITATGQRVTLRCSPRSGDLSVYWYQQSLDQGLQFLIQYYNGEERAKGNILERFSAQQFPDLHSELNLSSLELGDSALYFCASSATGTGYNEQFFGPGTRLTVL.

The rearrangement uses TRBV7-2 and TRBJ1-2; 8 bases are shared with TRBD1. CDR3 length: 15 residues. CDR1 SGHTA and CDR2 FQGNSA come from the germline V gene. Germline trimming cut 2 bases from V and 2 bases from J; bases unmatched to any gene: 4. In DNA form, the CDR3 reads TGTGCCAGCAGCTTACTTCAGGGGGCAAACTATGGCTACACCTTC. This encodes CASSLLQGANYGYTF.

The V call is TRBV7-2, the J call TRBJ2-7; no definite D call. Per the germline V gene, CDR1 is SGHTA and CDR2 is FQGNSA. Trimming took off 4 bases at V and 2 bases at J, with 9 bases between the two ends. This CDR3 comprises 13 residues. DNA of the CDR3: TGTGCCAGCAGCTCCAGTGGCCCCTACGAGCAGTACTTC. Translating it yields CASSSSGPYEQYF.

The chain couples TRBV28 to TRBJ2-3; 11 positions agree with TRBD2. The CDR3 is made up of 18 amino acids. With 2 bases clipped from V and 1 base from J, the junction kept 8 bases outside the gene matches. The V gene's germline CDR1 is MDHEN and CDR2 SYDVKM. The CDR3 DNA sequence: TGTGCCAGCAGTTTAGTAACTAGCGGGAGACCAGGCACAGATACGCAGTATTTT. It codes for CASSLVTSGRPGTDTQYF.

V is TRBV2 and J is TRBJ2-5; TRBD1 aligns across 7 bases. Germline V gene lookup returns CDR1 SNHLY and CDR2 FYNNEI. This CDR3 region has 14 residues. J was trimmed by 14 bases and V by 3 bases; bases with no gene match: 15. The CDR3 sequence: CASSEETRTGRVYF. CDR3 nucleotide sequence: TGTGCCAGCAGTGAGGAGACCAGGACAGGCCGGGTTTACTTC.

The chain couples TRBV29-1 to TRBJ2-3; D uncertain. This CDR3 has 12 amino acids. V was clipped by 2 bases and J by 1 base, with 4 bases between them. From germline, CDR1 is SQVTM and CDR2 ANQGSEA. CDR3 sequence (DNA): TGCAGCGTTGAAACAGGCACAGATACGCAGTATTTT. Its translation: CSVETGTDTQYF.

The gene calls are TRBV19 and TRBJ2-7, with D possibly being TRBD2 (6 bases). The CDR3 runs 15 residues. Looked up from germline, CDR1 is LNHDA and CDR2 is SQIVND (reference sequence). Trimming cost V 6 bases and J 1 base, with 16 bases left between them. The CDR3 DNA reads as TGTGCCAGTAGGAAAACTAGCTTCCTTTCCTACGAGCAGTACTTC. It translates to CASRKTSFLSYEQYF.

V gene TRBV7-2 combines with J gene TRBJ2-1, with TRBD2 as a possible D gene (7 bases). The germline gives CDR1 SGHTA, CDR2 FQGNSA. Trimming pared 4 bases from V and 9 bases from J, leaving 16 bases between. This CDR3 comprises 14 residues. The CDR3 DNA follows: TGTGCCAGCAGCTCCATCACAGGGAGGGGTGAGCAGTTCTTC. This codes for CASSSITGRGEQFF.

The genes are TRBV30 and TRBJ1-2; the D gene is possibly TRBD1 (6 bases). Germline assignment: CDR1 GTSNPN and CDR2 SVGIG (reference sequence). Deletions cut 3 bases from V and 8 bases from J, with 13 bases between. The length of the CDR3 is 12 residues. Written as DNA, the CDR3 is TGTGCCTGGAGAGATGATACAGGGGGCTACACCTTC. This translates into CAWRDDTGGYTF.

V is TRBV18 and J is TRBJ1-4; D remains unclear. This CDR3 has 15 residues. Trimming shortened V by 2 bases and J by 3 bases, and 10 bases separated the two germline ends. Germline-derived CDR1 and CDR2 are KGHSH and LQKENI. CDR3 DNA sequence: TGTGCCAGCTCACCAAGTCGCACGGCTAATGAAAAACTGTTTTTT. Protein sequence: CASSPSRTANEKLFF.

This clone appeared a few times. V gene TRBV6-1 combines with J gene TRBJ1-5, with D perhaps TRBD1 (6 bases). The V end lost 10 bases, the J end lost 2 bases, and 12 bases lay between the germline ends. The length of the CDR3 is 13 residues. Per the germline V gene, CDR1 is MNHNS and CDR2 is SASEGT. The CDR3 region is CATGQWGNQPQHF. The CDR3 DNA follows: TGTGCCACCGGACAGTGGGGCAATCAGCCCCAGCATTTT.

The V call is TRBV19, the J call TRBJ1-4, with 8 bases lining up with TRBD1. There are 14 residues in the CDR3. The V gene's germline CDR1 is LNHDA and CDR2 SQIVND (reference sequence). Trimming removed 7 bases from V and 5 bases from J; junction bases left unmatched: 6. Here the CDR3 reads CASTRQGLNEKLFF. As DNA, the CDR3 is TGTGCCAGTACCAGACAGGGGCTAAATGAAAAACTGTTTTTT.

The CDR3 sequence is CASSQDSVGIVQFF. The CDR3 nucleotides are TGCGCCAGCAGCCAAGATTCAGTCGGGATCGTGCAGTTCTTC. V usage is TRBV4-3 and J usage is TRBJ2-1, with D perhaps TRBD2 (5 bases). Germline assignment: CDR1 LGHNA and CDR2 YSLEER. Trimming removed 0 bases at V and 12 bases at J, with 15 bases between. The CDR3 covers 14 residues.

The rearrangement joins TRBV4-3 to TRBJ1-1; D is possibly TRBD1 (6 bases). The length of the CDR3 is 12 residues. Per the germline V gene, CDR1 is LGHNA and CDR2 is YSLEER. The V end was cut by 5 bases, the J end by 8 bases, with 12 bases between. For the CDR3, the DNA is TGCGCCAGCAGCTATGGGACACAAGAAGCTTTCTTT. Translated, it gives CASSYGTQEAFF.

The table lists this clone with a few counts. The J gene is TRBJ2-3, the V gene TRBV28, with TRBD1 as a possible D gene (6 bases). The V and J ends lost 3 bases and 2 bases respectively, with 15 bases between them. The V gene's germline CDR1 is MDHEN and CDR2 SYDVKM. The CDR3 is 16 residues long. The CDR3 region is CASSFVPGVTTDTQYF. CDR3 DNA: TGTGCCAGCAGTTTCGTACCAGGGGTGACCACAGATACGCAGTATTTT.

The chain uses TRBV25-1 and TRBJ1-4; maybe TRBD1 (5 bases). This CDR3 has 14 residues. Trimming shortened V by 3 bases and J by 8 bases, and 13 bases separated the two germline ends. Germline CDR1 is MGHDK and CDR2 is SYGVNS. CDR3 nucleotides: TGTGCCAGCAGTGATGGACAACGAAGAGAAAAACTGTTTTTT. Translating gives CASSDGQRREKLFF.